This is a list of T cell receptor beta chains from one sample in a study of T cell responses to AZD1222 COVID-19 vaccine. Generated by immunoSEQ multiplex PCR, the TCRdb table keeps only in-frame clones and is missing some. The sample comprises 140,000 to 150,000 clones, 92% of which are singletons, and less than 3.5% rests with the top ten. Source: peripheral blood, taken 28 days after the second AZD1222 dose. These receptors were collected from an adult who received the AZD1222 COVID-19 vaccine. Each CDR3 is given with its conserved first and last residue. A D gene is named only where the DNA matches it firmly. The size of a clone is reported for some rows only, either as once, few or many, or as a class for expanded clones.

cdr3_aa cdr3_nt clone_size j_call d_call v_call
CASSPGTSSTDTQYF TGTGCCAGCAGCCCCGGGACTAGCAGCACAGATACGCAGTATTTT - TRBJ2-3 TRBD2 TRBV5-6
CASSRTGTNEKLFF TGTGCCAGCAGCCGGACAGGGACTAATGAAAAACTGTTTTTT - TRBJ1-4 TRBD1 TRBV7-9
CASSLSADYGYTF TGTGCCAGCAGCCTCTCAGCGGACTATGGCTACACCTTC - TRBJ1-2 - TRBV7-9
CASYRVRDRGNNEKVFF TGTGCCAGCTACCGGGTCCGGGACAGGGGCAATAATGAAAAAGTGTTTTTT - TRBJ1-4 TRBD1 TRBV28
CAISELEVGNQPQHF TGTGCCATCAGTGAACTTGAAGTGGGCAATCAGCCCCAGCATTTT - TRBJ1-5 - TRBV10-3
CASSLSTSGYTDTQYF TGTGCCAGCAGCCTCTCGACTAGCGGGTACACAGATACGCAGTATTTT once TRBJ2-3 TRBD2 TRBV4-2
CASSPGGSFYEQYF TGTGCCAGCAGTCCCGGGGGGAGTTTCTACGAGCAGTACTTC - TRBJ2-7 TRBD2 TRBV6-5
CASSRDRRTDGYTF TGTGCCAGCAGCCGGGACAGAAGGACTGATGGCTACACCTTC - TRBJ1-2 TRBD1 TRBV28
CASSTSLRDYEQYF TGTGCCAGCAGCACCTCCCTACGAGACTACGAGCAGTACTTC - TRBJ2-7 - TRBV7-9
CASTPREERGAWVVQETQYF TGTGCCAGCACCCCTCGGGAAGAGAGGGGAGCGTGGGTAGTCCAAGAGACCCAGTACTTC - TRBJ2-5 - TRBV7-8
CASSLTPGHLAEAFF TGTGCCAGCAGCTTAACCCCGGGACATTTAGCTGAAGCTTTCTTT once TRBJ1-1 - TRBV7-3
CASSPRTGGVNTEAFF TGCGCCAGCAGCCCACGGACAGGGGGCGTGAACACTGAAGCTTTCTTT - TRBJ1-1 TRBD1 TRBV5-1
CSVEGSGHGLEQFF TGCAGCGTTGAAGGGTCGGGACATGGGTTGGAGCAGTTCTTC - TRBJ2-1 - TRBV29-1
CASSLGRAGGAYGYTF TGTGCCAGCAGCTTAGGGAGGGCAGGGGGGGCCTATGGCTACACCTTC - TRBJ1-2 TRBD1 TRBV7-2
CASRQPGQGSHPPYF TGTGCCAGCAGACAACCGGGACAGGGAAGCCACCCACCGTACTTC - TRBJ2-7 TRBD1 TRBV6-5
CSAIPWDTEAFF TGCAGCGCCATACCTTGGGACACTGAAGCTTTCTTT - TRBJ1-1 - TRBV29-1
CASSPRTGYSEAFF TGTGCCAGCAGCCCACGGACAGGGTATTCTGAAGCTTTCTTT - TRBJ1-1 TRBD1 TRBV7-2
CASSRNMNTEAFF TGTGCCAGCAGCCGGAACATGAACACTGAAGCTTTCTTT - TRBJ1-1 - TRBV12-3/TRBV12-4
CASSIRRVGQPQHF TGTGCCAGTAGTATCCGACGGGTAGGTCAGCCCCAGCATTTT - TRBJ1-5 - TRBV19
CASSYPERAGGAQETQYF TGTGCCAGCAGTTACCCCGAGCGAGCGGGAGGGGCCCAAGAGACCCAGTACTTC - TRBJ2-5 TRBD2 TRBV28
CASSLRGGRVSYNEQFF TGTGCCAGCAGCTTAAGAGGAGGGCGGGTCTCCTACAATGAGCAGTTCTTC - TRBJ2-1 - TRBV7-3
CASSFGRAGYEQYF TGTGCCAGCAGCTTCGGGCGGGCAGGCTACGAGCAGTACTTC - TRBJ2-7 - TRBV11-1
CASSYSRTGGLVEAFF TGTGCCAGCAGTTACTCGAGGACAGGGGGTTTAGTTGAAGCTTTCTTT - TRBJ1-1 TRBD1 TRBV6-5
CSVETGSTDTQYF TGCAGCGTTGAAACAGGGAGCACAGATACGCAGTATTTT - TRBJ2-3 - TRBV29-1
CASSPRTSGRRIVNTQYF TGTGCCAGCAGCCCCCGGACTAGCGGGAGGAGGATCGTCAATACGCAGTATTTT once TRBJ2-3 TRBD2 TRBV7-3
CASSPAEETQYF TGTGCCAGCAGCCCGGCAGAAGAGACCCAGTACTTC once TRBJ2-5 - TRBV3-1/TRBV3-2
CASSLDGTGNTIYF TGTGCCAGCAGTTTGGACGGGACTGGAAACACCATATATTTT - TRBJ1-3 - TRBV28
CASSGTTLAGELFF TGTGCCAGCAGCGGGACTACCCTCGCCGGGGAGCTGTTTTTT - TRBJ2-2 TRBD2 TRBV6-5
CASTRGAGEKLFF TGTGCCAGCACCCGGGGGGCAGGTGAAAAACTGTTTTTT - TRBJ1-4 - TRBV9
CASSRGQTEAFF TGCGCCAGCAGCCGGGGACAGACTGAAGCTTTCTTT once TRBJ1-1 TRBD1 TRBV10-2
CASSPAGLQGNYEQYF TGTGCCAGCAGTCCAGCGGGGCTCCAGGGTAACTACGAGCAGTACTTC - TRBJ2-7 TRBD2 TRBV28
CSASTRGDQPQHF TGCAGTGCTAGTACCCGGGGTGATCAGCCCCAGCATTTT - TRBJ1-5 - TRBV20-1
CASSLSQSSVTEAFF TGTGCCAGCAGCTTGAGTCAGTCTTCTGTCACTGAAGCTTTCTTT - TRBJ1-1 - TRBV5-4
CASSSGTSNTGELFF TGTGCCAGCAGCTCCGGGACCTCGAACACCGGGGAGCTGTTTTTT - TRBJ2-2 - TRBV7-7
CAGRPSGVTGELFF TGTGCCGGTAGACCCTCCGGAGTCACCGGGGAGCTGTTTTTT - TRBJ2-2 - TRBV5-5
CASSLDYQALKKGYTF TGCGCCAGCAGCTTGGATTACCAGGCCCTCAAGAAAGGCTACACCTTC - TRBJ1-2 - TRBV5-1
CASSGRVGRVYNEQFF TGTGCCAGCAGCGGTCGCGTGGGGAGAGTCTACAATGAGCAGTTCTTC - TRBJ2-1 - TRBV3-1/TRBV3-2
CASPSAGTQEPYNEQFF TGTGCCAGCCCCTCTGCCGGGACCCAGGAACCCTACAATGAGCAGTTCTTC - TRBJ2-1 - TRBV28
CASSKTGVNEQFF TGTGCCAGTAGTAAGACAGGGGTCAATGAGCAGTTCTTC - TRBJ2-1 TRBD1 TRBV19
CASSAPGETTEAFF TGTGCCAGCAGTGCGCCGGGAGAGACCACTGAAGCTTTCTTT - TRBJ1-1 - TRBV2
CASSFTEGFEAFF TGTGCCAGCAGCTTTACGGAGGGCTTTGAAGCTTTCTTT once TRBJ1-1 - TRBV11-2
CAWSPGHPGTEAFF TGTGCCTGGAGTCCTGGACACCCGGGGACTGAAGCTTTCTTT - TRBJ1-1 - TRBV30
CASSRQGAGFEGTDTQYF TGTGCCAGCAGCCGACAGGGGGCTGGATTTGAAGGGACAGATACGCAGTATTTT - TRBJ2-3 TRBD1 TRBV28
CASNGGGHRRVNSPLHF TGTGCCAGCAATGGGGGGGGACACCGTCGGGTGAATTCACCCCTCCACTTT - TRBJ1-6 - TRBV28
CASQTGNEQFF TGTGCCAGCCAGACGGGGAATGAGCAGTTCTTC - TRBJ2-1 - TRBV9
CARSSGLAGGRSYEQYF TGTGCCAGAAGCTCGGGACTAGCGGGAGGAAGGTCCTACGAGCAGTACTTC - TRBJ2-7 TRBD2 TRBV5-3
CASSSIGAGGTNYGYTF TGTGCCAGCAGTAGTATCGGGGCAGGGGGAACTAACTATGGCTACACCTTC - TRBJ1-2 TRBD1 TRBV28
CASSESGTGSKNIQYF TGCGCCAGCAGTGAGTCTGGGACAGGGTCTAAAAACATTCAGTACTTC - TRBJ2-4 TRBD1 TRBV10-1
CASKGELSYEQYF TGCGCCAGCAAGGGCGAACTCTCCTACGAGCAGTACTTC - TRBJ2-7 - TRBV10-2
CASSLGIAGSLGEQFF TGTGCCAGCAGCTTAGGGATAGCGGGCTCTTTGGGAGAGCAGTTCTTC - TRBJ2-1 TRBD2 TRBV11-2
CASSQVAGTEAFF TGTGCCAGCAGCCAAGTGGCTGGCACTGAAGCTTTCTTT - TRBJ1-1 - TRBV14
CASSESQGHEQYF TGTGCCAGCAGCGAATCACAGGGGCACGAGCAGTACTTC once TRBJ2-7 TRBD1 TRBV6-4
CASSIQASGSSYEQYF TGTGCCAGTAGTATTCAGGCTAGCGGGAGTAGCTACGAGCAGTACTTC - TRBJ2-7 TRBD2 TRBV19
CASSLGLAGNYNEQFF TGTGCCAGCAGCTTAGGCCTAGCGGGAAACTACAATGAGCAGTTCTTC - TRBJ2-1 TRBD2 TRBV11-2